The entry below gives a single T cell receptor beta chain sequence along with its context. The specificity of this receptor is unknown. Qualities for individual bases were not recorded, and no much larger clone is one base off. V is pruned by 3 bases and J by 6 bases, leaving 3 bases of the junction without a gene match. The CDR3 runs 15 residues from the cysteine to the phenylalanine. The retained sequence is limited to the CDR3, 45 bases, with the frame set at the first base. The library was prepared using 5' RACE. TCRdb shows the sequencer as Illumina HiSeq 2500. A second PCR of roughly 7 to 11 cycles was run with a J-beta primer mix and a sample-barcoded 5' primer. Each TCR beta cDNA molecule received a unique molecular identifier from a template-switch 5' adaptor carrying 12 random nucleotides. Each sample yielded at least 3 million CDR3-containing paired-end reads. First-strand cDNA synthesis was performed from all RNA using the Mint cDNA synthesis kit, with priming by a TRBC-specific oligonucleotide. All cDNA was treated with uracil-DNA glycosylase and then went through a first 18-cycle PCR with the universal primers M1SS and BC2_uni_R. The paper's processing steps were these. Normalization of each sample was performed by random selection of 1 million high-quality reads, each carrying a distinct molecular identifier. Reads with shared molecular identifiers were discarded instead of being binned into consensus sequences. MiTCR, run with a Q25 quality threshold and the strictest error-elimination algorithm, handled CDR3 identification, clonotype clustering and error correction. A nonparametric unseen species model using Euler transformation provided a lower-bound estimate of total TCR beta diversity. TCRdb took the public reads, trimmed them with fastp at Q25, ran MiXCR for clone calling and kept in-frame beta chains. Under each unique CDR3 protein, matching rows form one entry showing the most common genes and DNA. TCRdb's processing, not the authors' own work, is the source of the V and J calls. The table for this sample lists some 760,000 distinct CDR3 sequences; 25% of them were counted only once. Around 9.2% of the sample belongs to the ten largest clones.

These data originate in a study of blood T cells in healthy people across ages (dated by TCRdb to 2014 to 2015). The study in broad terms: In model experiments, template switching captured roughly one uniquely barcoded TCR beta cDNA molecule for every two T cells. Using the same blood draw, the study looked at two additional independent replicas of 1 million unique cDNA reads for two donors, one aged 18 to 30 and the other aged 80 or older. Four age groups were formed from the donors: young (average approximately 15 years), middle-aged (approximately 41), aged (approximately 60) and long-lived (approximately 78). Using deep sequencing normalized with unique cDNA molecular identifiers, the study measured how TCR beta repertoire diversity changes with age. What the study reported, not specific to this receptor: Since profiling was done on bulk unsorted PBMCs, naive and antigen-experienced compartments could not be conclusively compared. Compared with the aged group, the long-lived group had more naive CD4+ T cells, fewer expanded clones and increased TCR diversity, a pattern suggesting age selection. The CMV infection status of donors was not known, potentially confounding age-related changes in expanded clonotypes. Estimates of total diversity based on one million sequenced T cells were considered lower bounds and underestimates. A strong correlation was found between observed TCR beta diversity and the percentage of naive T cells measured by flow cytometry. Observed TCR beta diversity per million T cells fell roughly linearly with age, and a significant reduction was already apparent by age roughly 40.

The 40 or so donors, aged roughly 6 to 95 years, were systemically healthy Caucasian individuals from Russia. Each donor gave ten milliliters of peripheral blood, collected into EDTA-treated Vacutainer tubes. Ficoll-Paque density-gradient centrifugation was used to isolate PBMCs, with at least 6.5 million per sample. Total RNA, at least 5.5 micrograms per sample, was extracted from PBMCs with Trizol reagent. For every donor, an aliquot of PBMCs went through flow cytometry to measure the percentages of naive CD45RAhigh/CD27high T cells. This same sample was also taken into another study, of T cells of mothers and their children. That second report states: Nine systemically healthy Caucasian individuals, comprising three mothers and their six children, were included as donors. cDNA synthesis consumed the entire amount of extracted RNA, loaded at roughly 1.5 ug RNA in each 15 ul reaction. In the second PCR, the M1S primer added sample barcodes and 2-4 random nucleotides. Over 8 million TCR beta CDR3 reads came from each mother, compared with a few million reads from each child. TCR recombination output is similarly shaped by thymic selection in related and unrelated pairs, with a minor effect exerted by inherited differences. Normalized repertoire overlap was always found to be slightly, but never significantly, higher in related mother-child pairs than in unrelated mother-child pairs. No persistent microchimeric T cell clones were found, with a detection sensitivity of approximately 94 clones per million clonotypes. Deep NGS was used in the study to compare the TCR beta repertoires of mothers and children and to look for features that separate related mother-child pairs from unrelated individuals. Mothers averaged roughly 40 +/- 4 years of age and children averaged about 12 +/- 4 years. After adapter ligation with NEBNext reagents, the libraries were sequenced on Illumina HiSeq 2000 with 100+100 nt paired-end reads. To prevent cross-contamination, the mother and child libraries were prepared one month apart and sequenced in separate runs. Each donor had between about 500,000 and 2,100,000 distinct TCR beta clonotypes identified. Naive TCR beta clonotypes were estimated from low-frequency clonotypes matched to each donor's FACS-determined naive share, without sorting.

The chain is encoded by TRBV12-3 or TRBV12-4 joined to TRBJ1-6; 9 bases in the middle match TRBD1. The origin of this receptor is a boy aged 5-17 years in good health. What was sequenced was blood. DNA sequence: TGTGCCAGCAGTTTCGAGACAGGGGGTAATTCACCCCTCCACTTT. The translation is CASSFETGGNSPLHF.